The source of this T cell receptor beta chain is a study of blood T cell repertoires in COVID-19. About the research overall: PBMCs, B-cell-depleted T cells, or T cells were the source of the cDNA or gDNA that made up the material.

Germline loops: CDR1 SGHTA, CDR2 FQGNSA. The CDR3 covers 14 residues. Trimming at V came to 5 bases and at J to 6 bases, leaving 6 bases not matched to a gene. Original analysis: Estimation of nucleated cell counts relied on the amplification of reference gene primers. TCRdb's table, derived via immunoSEQ multiplex PCR, lists solely in-frame clones and lacks some. The D gene and trimming were derived from the DNA, and the V and J assignments and clone size from that table. The sample holds about 92,000 clones, over 70% seen once. Sequenced material: peripheral blood. The chain has TRBV7-2 and TRBJ2-1, with 8 bases fitting TRBD1. The receptor comes from a middle-aged man who had recovered from COVID-19. CDR3 DNA: TGTGCCAGCAGCCCCCCGGGACAGGTCAATGAGCAGTTCTTC. Translating gives CASSPPGQVNEQFF.